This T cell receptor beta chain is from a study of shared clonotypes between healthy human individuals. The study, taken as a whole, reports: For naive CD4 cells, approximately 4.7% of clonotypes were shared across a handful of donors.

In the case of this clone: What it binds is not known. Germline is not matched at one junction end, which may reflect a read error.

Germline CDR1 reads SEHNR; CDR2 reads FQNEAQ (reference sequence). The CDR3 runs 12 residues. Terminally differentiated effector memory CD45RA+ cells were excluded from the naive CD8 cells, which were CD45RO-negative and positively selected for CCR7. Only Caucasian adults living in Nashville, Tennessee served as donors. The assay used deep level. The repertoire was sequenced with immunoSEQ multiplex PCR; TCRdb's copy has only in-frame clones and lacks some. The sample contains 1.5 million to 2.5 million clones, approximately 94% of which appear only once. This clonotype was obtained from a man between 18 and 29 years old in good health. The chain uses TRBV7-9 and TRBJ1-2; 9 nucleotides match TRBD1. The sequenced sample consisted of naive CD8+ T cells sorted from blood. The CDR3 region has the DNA TGTGCCAGCAGCTTAAGGGACAGGGATGTTTTCTTC. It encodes CASSLRDRDVFF.